This TCR beta chain came from a study of T-cell reconstitution after alpha-beta-depleted transplantation in children. This clonotype has a count of ten or more. Trimming removed 6 bases at V and 11 bases at J, with 17 bases between. In germline, CDR1 is ENHRY, CDR2 SYGVKD. The CDR3 covers 14 residues. A library of TCRbeta sequences, prepared with unique molecular identifiers, was generated. TCRdb processed the PCR reads anew with MiXCR; each CDR3 protein has one entry. Among under 350,000 distinct CDR3 sequences listed, 9.9% were seen once. This clonotype was sampled from a human donor who donated a stem cell graft to a child with SCID. The sample in question was PBMCs from the stem cell graft donor, obtained from the stem cell graft. J is TRBJ1-6 and V is TRBV10-3; TRBD1 is a possible D gene (5 bases). CDR3 sequence: CAIRGTKLGTPLHF. The CDR3 coding sequence is TGTGCCATCAGGGGGACGAAGCTGGGTACACCCCTCCACTTT.